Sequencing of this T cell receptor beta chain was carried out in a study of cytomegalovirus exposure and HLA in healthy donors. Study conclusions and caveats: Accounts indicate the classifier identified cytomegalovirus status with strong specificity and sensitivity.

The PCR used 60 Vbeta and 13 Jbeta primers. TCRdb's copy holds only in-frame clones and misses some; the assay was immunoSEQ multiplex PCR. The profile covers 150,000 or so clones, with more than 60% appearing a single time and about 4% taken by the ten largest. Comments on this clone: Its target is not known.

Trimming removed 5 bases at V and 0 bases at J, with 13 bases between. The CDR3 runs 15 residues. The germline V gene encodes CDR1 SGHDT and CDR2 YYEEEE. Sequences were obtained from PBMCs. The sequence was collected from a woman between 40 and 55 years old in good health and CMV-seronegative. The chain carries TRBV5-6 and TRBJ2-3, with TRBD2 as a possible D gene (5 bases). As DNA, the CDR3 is TGTGCCAGCAGGTTAGCGTTTACTAGCACAGATACGCAGTATTTT. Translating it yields CASRLAFTSTDTQYF.